This is a list of T cell receptor beta chains from one sample in a study of molecular identifiers for immune sequencing clone quantification. TCRdb recomputed calls from the PCR reads with MiXCR, one row per CDR3 protein. The table includes more than 450,000 distinct CDR3 sequences, approximately 25% detected once. The sample comprised naive CD8+ T cells from blood, with Jurkat cell RNA spiked in. The receptors shown here come from a human donor in good health. Some libraries in this study had Jurkat cell RNA spiked in. The CDR3 runs from the conserved cysteine through the conserved F or W. The D gene is left open where the match is weak. Clone size is stated in some rows and not others, as once, few, many or a class when expanded.

v_gene,abundance,d_gene,j_gene,CDR3nt,CDR3aa
TRBV20-1,.,.,TRBJ2-7,TGCAGTGCCAGTTTCGAGTCCTACGAGCAGTACTTC,CSASFESYEQYF
TRBV5-6,.,.,TRBJ2-7,TGTGCCAGCAGCTTGGTCCGGAGAGGAGACGAGCAGTACTTC,CASSLVRRGDEQYF
TRBV15,.,.,TRBJ2-1,TGTGCCACCAGCACGAACAGGGTCACCTTGAGGAATGAGCAGTTCTTC,CATSTNRVTLRNEQFF
TRBV12-3/TRBV12-4,few,.,TRBJ2-6,TGTGCCAGCAGTTTATCCGGTTCCTCTGGGGCCAACGTCCTGACTTTC,CASSLSGSSGANVLTF
TRBV29-1,.,TRBD2,TRBJ2-3,TGCGGCGTTGAAGGGGTCGGGAGGCCCCCAGATACGCAGTATTTT,CGVEGVGRPPDTQYF
TRBV28,.,TRBD1,TRBJ2-4,TGTGCCAGCAGCGAAACAGGGGAAAACATTCAGTACTTC,CASSETGENIQYF
TRBV12-3/TRBV12-4,.,.,TRBJ1-2,TGTGCCAGCAGTTTAAGTTGGGGGCGCGACTATGGCTACACCTTC,CASSLSWGRDYGYTF
TRBV19,.,.,TRBJ1-4,TGTGCCAGTAGTATCGACAGGTCATCTAATGAAAAACTGTTTTTT,CASSIDRSSNEKLFF
TRBV7-2,.,TRBD1,TRBJ2-1,TGTGCCAGCAGCTACCGGGACAGGGGATACAATGAGCAGTTCTTC,CASSYRDRGYNEQFF
TRBV5-1,many,.,TRBJ2-7,TGCGCCAGCAGCACGGCGGGACCGACCTACGAGCAGTACTTC,CASSTAGPTYEQYF
TRBV5-6,.,.,TRBJ2-7,TGTGCCAGCGGCTTAGCTGCGGGCCGGTCCGAGCAGTACTTC,CASGLAAGRSEQYF
TRBV20-1,many,.,TRBJ1-2,TGCAGTGCTAGATTCCCCGACAACACGGATTACTATGGCTACACCTTC,CSARFPDNTDYYGYTF
TRBV6-2/TRBV6-3,.,TRBD2,TRBJ2-7,TGTGCCAGCAGTTACGGGGCGGGAGGCTACGAGCAGTACTTC,CASSYGAGGYEQYF
TRBV27,.,.,TRBJ2-3,TGTGCCAGCAGAGATCTGGCAGGGCTGAAATTTTCCTCAGATACGCGGTATTTT,CASRDLAGLKFSSDTRYF
TRBV30,few,TRBD2,TRBJ2-7,TGTGCCTGGAACGGCGGGGGGAGCTCCTACGAGCAGTACTTC,CAWNGGGSSYEQYF
TRBV19,few,.,TRBJ1-1,TGTGCCAGTAGTAAGGGCCCGTCTCGGGCCTTAGGCACTGAAGCTTTCTTT,CASSKGPSRALGTEAFF
TRBV14,.,.,TRBJ2-1,TGTGCCAGCAGCCAAGCCCTAGGACTCCTAGCCAATGGGGATGAGCAGTTCTTC,CASSQALGLLANGDEQFF
TRBV6-6,.,.,TRBJ2-4,TGTGCCAGCAGTTACTCGGCGGGGTTGGCCGAAGGCATTCAGTACTTC,CASSYSAGLAEGIQYF
TRBV11-2,once,TRBD1,TRBJ1-3,TGTGCCAGCAGTAGTCCTGGGACAGGGTTAATTGGAAACACCATATATTTT,CASSSPGTGLIGNTIYF
TRBV7-2,many,.,TRBJ2-1,TGTGCCAGCAGCTCCCGGGGTAGCGGTGAGCAGTTCTTC,CASSSRGSGEQFF
TRBV19,.,.,TRBJ1-1,TGTGCCAGTTGGGTGGGGGTTGAAGCTTTCTTT,CASWVGVEAFF
TRBV7-6,many,.,TRBJ2-5,TGTGCCAGCAGCTTAGCAGAAGAGACCCAGTACTTC,CASSLAEETQYF
TRBV5-8,.,.,TRBJ1-4,TGTGACAGCAGCTTGACCACGTCCTCAACTAATGAAAAACTGTTTTTT,CDSSLTTSSTNEKLFF
TRBV5-1,many,TRBD2,TRBJ2-5,TGCGCCAGCAGCTTGGAAAGACTAGCGGGGGCTCAGGGGACCCAGTACTTC,CASSLERLAGAQGTQYF
TRBV6-5,.,.,TRBJ1-4,TGTGCCAGCAGAACCTATGCAACTAATGAAAAACTGTTTTTT,CASRTYATNEKLFF
TRBV3-1,.,TRBD2,TRBJ2-4,TGTGCCAGCAGCCAACGTCCCGCAGGGACGTTGAGCGGGGGCTTAAAAAACATTCAGTACTTC,CASSQRPAGTLSGGLKNIQYF
TRBV19,many,.,TRBJ2-7,TGTGCCAGTGGCAGCGGAGCCTACGAGCAGTACTTC,CASGSGAYEQYF
TRBV6-5,.,TRBD2,TRBJ2-5,TGTGCCAGCAGTTCCGCCGGGACTAGCGGGAGGGTGGATGAAGAGACCCAGTACTTC,CASSSAGTSGRVDEETQYF